The rows below give T cell receptor beta chains drawn from one sample of a study of T cell responses to AZD1222 COVID-19 vaccine. TCRdb keeps only in-frame clones here, not all; method: immunoSEQ multiplex PCR. The data hold under 150,000 clones, with 75% to 85% observed a single time. Sequences were derived from peripheral blood, sampled on day 0 of MenACWY control vaccination. These TCRs come from an adult in good health. Both conserved end residues are part of each CDR3. Fields, in order: V gene, clone size, CDR3 length, D gene, J gene, CDR3 protein, CDR3 DNA. A D gene is named only where the DNA matches it firmly. Size is stated for part of the rows, as once, few or many counts, or as a class when the clone is expanded.

TRBV6-4,NA,16,TRBD2,TRBJ2-1,CASRATGTRGYNEQFF,TGTGCCAGCAGGGCAACCGGGACTAGAGGCTACAATGAGCAGTTCTTC
TRBV7-6,NA,13,NA,TRBJ2-7,CASSERFYYEQYF,TGTGCCAGCAGCGAGCGGTTTTACTACGAGCAGTACTTC
TRBV10-1,NA,13,TRBD1,TRBJ2-7,CASNYRGSYEQYF,TGCGCCAGCAACTACAGGGGAAGCTACGAGCAGTACTTC
TRBV3-1/TRBV3-2,NA,13,NA,TRBJ2-3,CASSQVIGITQYF,TGTGCCAGCAGCCAAGTGATAGGGATTACGCAGTATTTT
TRBV13,NA,16,NA,TRBJ1-2,CASSLGAGAANYGYTF,TGTGCCAGCAGCTTAGGGGCAGGGGCGGCGAACTATGGCTACACCTTC
TRBV5-1,NA,16,TRBD1,TRBJ1-3,CASSSGQSNSGNTIYF,TGCGCCAGCAGCTCGGGACAGTCAAACTCTGGAAACACCATATATTTT
TRBV6-6,once,15,TRBD1,TRBJ1-4,CASSYLGQGNEKLFF,TGTGCCAGCAGTTACTTGGGACAGGGTAATGAAAAACTGTTTTTT
TRBV18,NA,15,NA,TRBJ1-1,CASSPALDRYTEAFF,TGTGCCAGCTCACCAGCCCTCGACAGATACACTGAAGCTTTCTTT
TRBV27,NA,14,NA,TRBJ1-2,CASSLAGTPYGYTF,TGTGCCAGCAGTTTGGCGGGCACCCCCTATGGCTACACCTTC
TRBV19,NA,14,NA,TRBJ2-1,CASSIAGIYNEQFF,TGTGCCAGTAGTATAGCGGGTATCTACAATGAGCAGTTCTTC
TRBV5-5,once,19,TRBD1,TRBJ1-3,CASSFGQARPLLSGNTIYF,TGTGCCAGCAGCTTCGGACAGGCGCGTCCCCTTCTCTCTGGAAACACCATATATTTT
TRBV5-8,NA,12,NA,TRBJ1-6,CASSSIPAGLHF,TGTGCCAGCAGCTCTATACCGGCGGGCCTCCACTTT
TRBV19,NA,15,TRBD1,TRBJ2-3,CASSLTGGLTDTQYF,TGTGCCAGTAGCCTGACAGGGGGCCTCACAGATACGCAGTATTTT
TRBV2,once,15,NA,TRBJ2-3,CASRGAVREGDTQYF,TGTGCCAGCAGGGGCGCCGTTCGTGAGGGAGATACGCAGTATTTT
TRBV12-3/TRBV12-4,NA,13,NA,TRBJ1-5,CASSSIGNQPQHF,TGTGCCAGCAGTTCAATCGGCAATCAGCCCCAGCATTTT
TRBV4-1,NA,14,NA,TRBJ1-4,CASSPDPNNEKLFF,TGCGCCAGCTCCCCGGACCCCAATAATGAAAAACTGTTTTTT
TRBV12-5,NA,14,NA,TRBJ1-2,CASGLGQEIYGYTF,TGTGCTAGTGGTTTGGGCCAGGAGATCTATGGCTACACCTTC
TRBV19,NA,14,NA,TRBJ1-1,CASSPTGLGTEAFF,TGTGCCAGTAGCCCAACAGGGTTGGGCACTGAAGCTTTCTTT
TRBV3-1/TRBV3-2,once,13,NA,TRBJ2-3,CASSPVAADTQYF,TGTGCCAGCAGCCCCGTAGCGGCAGATACGCAGTATTTT
TRBV29-1,few,12,NA,TRBJ2-7,CSVDSGAREQYF,TGCAGCGTTGACTCCGGGGCGAGGGAGCAGTACTTC
TRBV18,NA,13,NA,TRBJ1-6,CASSPNNNSPLHF,TGTGCCAGCTCACCAAATAATAATTCACCCCTCCACTTT
TRBV11-2,NA,16,TRBD2,TRBJ2-1,CASSFLAGGAYNEQFF,TGTGCCAGCAGCTTTTTAGCGGGGGGGGCCTACAATGAGCAGTTCTTC
TRBV11-2,NA,14,NA,TRBJ2-2,CASSRGQTTGELFF,TGTGCCAGCAGCCGAGGACAGACCACCGGGGAGCTGTTTTTT
TRBV2,NA,14,NA,TRBJ2-5,CASGKPGVQETQYF,TGTGCCAGCGGGAAACCGGGGGTCCAAGAGACCCAGTACTTC
TRBV5-8,NA,15,NA,TRBJ1-6,CASRFSGTANSPLHF,TGTGCCAGCAGATTTTCCGGGACGGCTAATTCACCCCTCCACTTT
TRBV15,once,14,NA,TRBJ1-1,CATSRDWSRAEAFF,TGTGCCACCAGCAGAGATTGGTCAAGGGCTGAAGCTTTCTTT
TRBV7-3,NA,14,NA,TRBJ2-2,CASSRQGGDGELFF,TGTGCCAGCAGCCGACAGGGAGGGGACGGGGAGCTGTTTTTT
TRBV6-5,NA,15,NA,TRBJ1-6,CASRITPTGNSPLHF,TGTGCCAGCAGGATAACCCCAACGGGGAATTCACCCCTCCACTTT
TRBV7-8,NA,15,NA,TRBJ2-1,CASSPEGREGNEQFF,TGTGCCAGCAGCCCAGAGGGTCGAGAAGGTAATGAGCAGTTCTTC
TRBV29-1,once,13,NA,TRBJ2-4,CSVRQGAKNIQYF,TGCAGCGTGCGGCAAGGAGCCAAAAACATTCAGTACTTC
TRBV29-1,once,12,NA,TRBJ1-2,CSVRPGDYGYTF,TGCAGCGTTCGGCCCGGGGACTATGGCTACACCTTC
TRBV2,NA,13,NA,TRBJ2-3,CASSPPSPNTQYF,TGTGCCAGCAGTCCCCCGTCTCCCAATACGCAGTATTTT
TRBV10-3,few,13,TRBD2,TRBJ2-2,CAIRLGGTGELFF,TGTGCCATCAGATTGGGGGGGACCGGGGAGCTGTTTTTT
TRBV5-5,NA,13,NA,TRBJ2-7,CASSRAVAYEQYF,TGTGCCAGCAGCCGGGCGGTAGCCTACGAGCAGTACTTC
TRBV2,NA,14,NA,TRBJ2-2,CASSGPHGTGELFF,TGTGCCAGCAGTGGCCCCCACGGCACCGGGGAGCTGTTTTTT
TRBV7-9,NA,14,NA,TRBJ1-4,CASSPRTVGEKLFF,TGTGCCAGCAGCCCCCGGACAGTCGGTGAAAAACTGTTTTTT
TRBV9,NA,16,NA,TRBJ2-5,CASSRSLPGRGETQYF,TGTGCCAGCAGCAGATCCTTACCGGGGAGGGGGGAGACCCAGTACTTC
TRBV19,NA,13,NA,TRBJ1-2,CASSPTVIYGYTF,TGTGCCAGTAGTCCGACAGTTATCTATGGCTACACCTTC
TRBV19,NA,13,NA,TRBJ1-2,CASSPVESYGYTF,TGTGCCAGTAGTCCTGTCGAGAGCTATGGCTACACCTTC
TRBV6-6,NA,15,TRBD1,TRBJ1-5,CASTSGGQAKQPQHF,TGTGCCAGCACTTCAGGGGGACAGGCTAAACAGCCCCAGCATTTT
TRBV6-5,NA,14,TRBD1,TRBJ2-2,CASRQGAGTGELFF,TGTGCCAGCAGACAGGGGGCTGGGACCGGGGAGCTGTTTTTT
TRBV30,NA,15,NA,TRBJ2-2,CAWSPRTANTGELFF,TGTGCCTGGAGCCCTCGGACAGCGAACACCGGGGAGCTGTTTTTT
TRBV10-2,NA,15,NA,TRBJ1-5,CASSGGGGLDQPQHF,TGCGCCAGCAGTGGGGGCGGGGGACTGGATCAGCCCCAGCATTTT
TRBV7-3,few,13,NA,TRBJ2-2,CASSAKFAGELFF,TGTGCCAGCAGCGCCAAGTTCGCCGGGGAGCTGTTTTTT
TRBV2,NA,15,TRBD1,TRBJ1-6,CASSEGIRDRSPLHF,TGTGCCAGCAGTGAAGGAATCCGGGACAGATCACCCCTCCACTTT
TRBV10-2,NA,12,NA,TRBJ1-2,CASSRDKYGYTF,TGCGCCAGCAGTAGGGACAAGTATGGCTACACCTTC
TRBV4-1,NA,17,TRBD1,TRBJ1-6,CASSQGLTRPGGSPLHF,TGCGCCAGCAGCCAAGGACTTACCCGGCCAGGGGGCTCACCCCTCCACTTT
TRBV5-4,NA,15,TRBD1,TRBJ1-2,CASSLLDRQGSGYTF,TGTGCCAGCAGCTTGCTGGACCGACAGGGATCTGGCTACACCTTC
TRBV19,NA,17,TRBD2,TRBJ2-1,CASLGPVPGLEWSKQFF,TGTGCCAGTCTGGGGCCGGTACCGGGACTAGAGTGGTCGAAGCAGTTCTTC
TRBV2,NA,15,NA,TRBJ1-2,CASGEDGDSNYGYTF,TGTGCCAGCGGGGAGGACGGAGATTCGAACTATGGCTACACCTTC
TRBV2,once,16,TRBD1,TRBJ1-6,CASREGQGGYNSPLHF,TGTGCCAGCAGGGAAGGACAGGGGGGATATAATTCACCCCTCCACTTT
TRBV5-1,NA,14,NA,TRBJ1-1,CASSPSPMNTEAFF,TGCGCCAGCAGCCCCTCCCCCATGAACACTGAAGCTTTCTTT